This T cell receptor (beta chain) was found in a study of human T cells and chemical hapten exposure. Study background: Patients, chiefly female, had alopecia areata, totalis or universalis.

The CDR3 runs to 17 residues. Losses at the gene ends were 3 bases for V and 4 bases for J; bases not matched to a gene: 12. Germline values: CDR1 SGHNT, CDR2 YYREEE (reference sequence). Time point reported: patch test 1, 2 weeks after DPC sensitization. As to treatment: therapeutic diphenylcyclopropenone sensitization with weekly scalp DPC. From the RACE reads, TCRdb called clonotypes with MiXCR, one entry per CDR3 protein. The sample records about 360,000 distinct CDR3 sequences, around 6.9% being singletons. This clonotype was counted only a few times. Sequenced here: whole blood, sampled in connection with sensitization to the hapten diphenylcyclopropenone (DPC). The TCR originated in a woman aged 18-35 years with alopecia areata. Some clones in this sample may be carry-over from other donors' samples. V and J are TRBV5-4 and TRBJ1-4; 7 nucleotides line up with TRBD1. The CDR3 here is CASSYRGSAGGNEKLFF. The CDR3 DNA is TGTGCCAGCAGCTACAGGGGATCGGCAGGCGGTAATGAAAAACTGTTTTTT.